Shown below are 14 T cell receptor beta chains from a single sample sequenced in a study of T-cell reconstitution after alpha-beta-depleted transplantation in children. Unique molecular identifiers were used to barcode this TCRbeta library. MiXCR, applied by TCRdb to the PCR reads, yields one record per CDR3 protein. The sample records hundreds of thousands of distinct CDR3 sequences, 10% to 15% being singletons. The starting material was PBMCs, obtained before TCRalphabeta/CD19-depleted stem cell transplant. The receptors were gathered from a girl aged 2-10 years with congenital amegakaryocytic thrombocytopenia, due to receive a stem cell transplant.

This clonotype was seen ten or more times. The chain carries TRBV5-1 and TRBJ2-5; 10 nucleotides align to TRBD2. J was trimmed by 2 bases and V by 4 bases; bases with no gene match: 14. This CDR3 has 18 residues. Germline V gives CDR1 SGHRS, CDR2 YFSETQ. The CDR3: CASSIATLAGANQETQYF. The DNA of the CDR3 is TGCGCCAGCAGCATAGCGACTCTAGCGGGAGCCAATCAAGAGACCCAGTACTTC.

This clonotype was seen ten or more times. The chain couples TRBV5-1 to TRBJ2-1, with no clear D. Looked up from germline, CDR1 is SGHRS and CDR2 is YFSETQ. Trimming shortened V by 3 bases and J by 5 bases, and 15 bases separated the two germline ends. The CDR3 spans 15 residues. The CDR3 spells CASSSSPGGDNEQFF. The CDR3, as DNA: TGCGCCAGCAGCTCCTCCCCTGGTGGAGACAATGAGCAGTTCTTC.

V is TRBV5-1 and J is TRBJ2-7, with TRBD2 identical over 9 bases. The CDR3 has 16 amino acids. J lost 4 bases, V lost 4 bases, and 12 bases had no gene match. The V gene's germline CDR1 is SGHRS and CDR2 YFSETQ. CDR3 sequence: CASSDPVVAGVYEQYF. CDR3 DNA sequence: TGCGCCAGCAGCGATCCCGTGGTAGCGGGAGTTTACGAGCAGTACTTC.

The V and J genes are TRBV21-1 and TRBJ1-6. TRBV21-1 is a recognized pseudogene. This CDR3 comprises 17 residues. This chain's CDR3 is CASSKFPPAAYNSPLHF. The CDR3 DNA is TGTGCCAGCAGCAAATTCCCTCCGGCAGCCTATAATTCACCCCTCCACTTT.

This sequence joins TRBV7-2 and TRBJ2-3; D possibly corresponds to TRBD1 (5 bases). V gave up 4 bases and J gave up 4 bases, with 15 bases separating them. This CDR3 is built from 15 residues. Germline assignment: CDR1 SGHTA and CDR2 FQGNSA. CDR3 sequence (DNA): TGTGCCAGCAGCTGGGGCGCATGGTGGTCAGATACGCAGTATTTT. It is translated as CASSWGAWWSDTQYF. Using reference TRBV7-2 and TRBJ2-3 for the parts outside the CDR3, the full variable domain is GAGVSQSPSNKVTEKGKDVELRCDPISGHTALYWYRQSLGQGLEFLIYFQGNSAPDKSGLPSDRFSAERTGGSVSTLTIQRTQQEDSAVYLCASSWGAWWSDTQYFGPGTRLTVL.

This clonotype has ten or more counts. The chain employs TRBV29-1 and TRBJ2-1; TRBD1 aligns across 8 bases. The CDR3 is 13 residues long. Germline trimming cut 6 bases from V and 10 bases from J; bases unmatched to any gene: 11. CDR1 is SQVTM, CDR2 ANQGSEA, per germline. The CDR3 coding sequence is TGCAGCGTAAATAAGGGACAGGTGGGAGAGCAGTTCTTC. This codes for CSVNKGQVGEQFF.

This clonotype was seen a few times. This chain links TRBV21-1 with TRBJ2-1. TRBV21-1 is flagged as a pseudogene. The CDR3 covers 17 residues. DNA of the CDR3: TGTGCCAGCAGCAAAGGTAAAGAACTAAGGTCCTACAATGAGCAGTTCTTC. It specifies CASSKGKELRSYNEQFF.

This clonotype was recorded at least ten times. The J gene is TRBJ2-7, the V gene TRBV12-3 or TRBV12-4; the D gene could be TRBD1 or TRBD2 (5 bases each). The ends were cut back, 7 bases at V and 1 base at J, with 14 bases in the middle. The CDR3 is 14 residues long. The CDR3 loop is CASTPGPLSYEQYF. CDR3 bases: TGTGCCAGCACCCCGGGACCTCTGTCCTACGAGCAGTACTTC.

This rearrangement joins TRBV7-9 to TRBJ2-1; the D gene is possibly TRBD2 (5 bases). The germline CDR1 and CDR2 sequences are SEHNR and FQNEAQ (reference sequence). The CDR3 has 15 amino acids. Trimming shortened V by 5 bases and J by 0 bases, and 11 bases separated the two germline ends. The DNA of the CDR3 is TGTGCCAGCAGCAGACGAACTAGCTCCTACAATGAGCAGTTCTTC. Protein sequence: CASSRRTSSYNEQFF.

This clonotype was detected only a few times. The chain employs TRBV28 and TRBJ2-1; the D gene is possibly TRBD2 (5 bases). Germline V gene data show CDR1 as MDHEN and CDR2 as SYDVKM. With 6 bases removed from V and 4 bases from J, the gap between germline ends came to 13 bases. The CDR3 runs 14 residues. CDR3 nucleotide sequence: TGTGCCAGCAGCCTAGCCCCGCTTTACAATGAGCAGTTCTTC. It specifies CASSLAPLYNEQFF.

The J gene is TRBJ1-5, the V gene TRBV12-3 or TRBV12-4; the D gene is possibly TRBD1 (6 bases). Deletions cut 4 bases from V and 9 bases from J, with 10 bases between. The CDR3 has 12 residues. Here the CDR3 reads CASSWDTAPQHF. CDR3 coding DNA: TGTGCCAGCAGTTGGGACACCGCGCCCCAGCATTTT.

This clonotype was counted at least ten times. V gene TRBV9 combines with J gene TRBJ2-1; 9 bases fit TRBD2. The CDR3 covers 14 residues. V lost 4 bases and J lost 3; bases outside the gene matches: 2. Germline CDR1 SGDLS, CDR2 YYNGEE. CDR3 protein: CASSSSGVYNEQFF. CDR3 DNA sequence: TGTGCCAGCAGCTCTAGCGGGGTCTACAATGAGCAGTTCTTC.

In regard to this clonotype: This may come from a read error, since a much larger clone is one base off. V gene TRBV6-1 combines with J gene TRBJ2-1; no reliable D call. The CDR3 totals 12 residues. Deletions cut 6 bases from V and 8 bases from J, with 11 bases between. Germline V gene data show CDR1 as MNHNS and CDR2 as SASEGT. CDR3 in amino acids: CASRLSFHEQFF. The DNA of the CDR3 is TGTGCCAGCAGGCTTAGTTTTCATGAGCAGTTCTTC.

DNA for the CDR3: TGTGCCAGCAGCTGGGACTCTGGGGAGCTGTTTTTT. Its translation is CASSWDSGELFF. The rearrangement uses TRBV7-9 and TRBJ2-2, with a tentative D call TRBD2 (6 bases). The ends were cut back, 4 bases at V and 8 bases at J, with 8 bases in the middle. The length of the CDR3 is 12 residues. The germline V gene encodes CDR1 SEHNR and CDR2 FQNEAQ (reference sequence).